Following are 20 T cell receptor beta chains from one sample sequenced in a study of radiation and T cells in renal cell carcinoma. As to time point: baseline pretreatment blood. This sample's treatment: 15 Gy SBRT to primary tumor, nephrectomy 4 weeks later. Produced via immunoSEQ multiplex PCR; TCRdb's table is partial and in-frame only. This table has roughly 120,000 clones, approximately 80% appearing once. Source: blood, taken from a patient whose treatment included radiotherapy and nephrectomy. These receptors were taken from a woman in her sixties with renal cell carcinoma.

The V call is TRBV13, the J call TRBJ2-2; 9 bases match TRBD1. The junction had 5 bases not matched to a gene; V was cut back by 0 bases and J by 6 bases. Germline loops: CDR1 PRHDT, CDR2 FYEKMQ (reference sequence). CDR3 length: 16 amino acids. The CDR3 here is CASSLGGTGIPGELFF. CDR3 bases: TGTGCCAGCAGCTTAGGCGGGACAGGGATTCCCGGGGAGCTGTTTTTT.

The rearrangement links TRBV4-1 to TRBJ2-7; TRBD1 matches 8 bases. This CDR3 spans 14 amino acids. V was clipped by 4 bases and J by 1 base; unmatched bases: 3. Germline V gene data show CDR1 as MGHRA and CDR2 as YSYEKL. Here the CDR3 reads CASSLGQGSYEQYF. In nucleotides, the CDR3 is TGCGCCAGCAGCCTCGGACAGGGTTCCTACGAGCAGTACTTC.

This chain uses TRBV4-2 with TRBJ1-6; 9 bases fit TRBD1. The germline CDR1 and CDR2 sequences are LGHNA and YNFKEQ. V was clipped by 0 bases and J by 9 bases; unmatched bases: 6. This CDR3 is 16 amino acids long. CDR3 coding DNA: TGTGCCAGCAGCCAAGATGGGACAGGGTTGGGTTCACCCCTCCACTTT. This codes for CASSQDGTGLGSPLHF.

The V call is TRBV6-5, the J call TRBJ2-2; 8 positions match TRBD1. Trimming cost V 2 bases and J 0 bases; bases outside gene matches: 2. The germline V gene encodes CDR1 MNHEY and CDR2 SVGAGI. The CDR3 spans 16 residues. The CDR3 region has the DNA TGTGCCAGCAGTTACGGGACAGGAGCGAACACCGGGGAGCTGTTTTTT. It is translated as CASSYGTGANTGELFF.

This chain joins TRBV28 and TRBJ2-7; TRBD2 matches 7 bases. The CDR3 has 15 amino acids. The germline V gene has CDR1 MDHEN and CDR2 SYDVKM. With V trimmed by 0 bases and J by 4 bases, 6 bases remained unmatched. CDR3 residues: CASSLWGGSGYEQYF. The CDR3 nucleotides read TGTGCCAGCAGTTTATGGGGCGGGAGCGGGTACGAGCAGTACTTC.

This sequence joins TRBV7-2 and TRBJ2-7, with D hard to call. CDR3 length equals 14 residues. Germline CDR1 reads SGHTA; CDR2 reads FQGNSA. Trimming pared 1 base from V and 1 base from J, leaving 8 bases between. The CDR3 bases are TGTGCCAGCAGCTTAGTATTGAAATCCTACGAGCAGTACTTC. It translates to CASSLVLKSYEQYF. The whole variable domain, filled in from reference TRBV7-2 and TRBJ2-7, reads GAGVSQSPSNKVTEKGKDVELRCDPISGHTALYWYRQSLGQGLEFLIYFQGNSAPDKSGLPSDRFSAERTGGSVSTLTIQRTQQEDSAVYLCASSLVLKSYEQYFGPGTRLTVT.

The chain's CDR3 is CASSQDPGQGGEKLFF. The CDR3 DNA reads TGCGCCAGCAGCCAAGATCCGGGACAGGGGGGTGAAAAACTGTTTTTT. The chain carries TRBV4-1 and TRBJ1-4, with 11 positions matching TRBD1. The length of the CDR3 is 16 residues. Per the germline V gene, CDR1 is MGHRA and CDR2 is YSYEKL. Unmatched junction bases numbered 4, after V lost 0 bases and J lost 7 bases.

This chain connects TRBV19 to TRBJ1-1; D unclear. The germline CDR1 and CDR2 sequences are LNHDA and SQIVND (reference sequence). V was clipped by 6 bases and J by 2 bases, with 7 bases between them. CDR3 length: 12 amino acids. The CDR3 region has the DNA TGTGCCAGTAGCCCCATCAACACTGAAGCTTTCTTT. This gives the protein CASSPINTEAFF.

This chain joins TRBV18 and TRBJ1-1, with D hard to call. This CDR3 contains 13 residues. From germline, CDR1 is KGHSH and CDR2 LQKENI. Trimming cost V 2 bases and J 5 bases, with 9 bases left between them. CDR3 loop: CASSPSVETEAFF. The CDR3 DNA is TGTGCCAGCTCACCATCCGTGGAGACTGAAGCTTTCTTT.

The CDR3 DNA follows: TGCGCCAGCACCCCGGGACATGGGGTTGACGAGCAGTTCTTC. Translating gives CASTPGHGVDEQFF. The V call is TRBV5-1, the J call TRBJ2-1, with D possibly matching TRBD1 (6 bases). The germline gives CDR1 SGHRS, CDR2 YFSETQ. CDR3 length: 14 amino acids. Trimming took 6 bases from V and 10 from J, leaving 20 bases between them.

The chain carries TRBV15 and TRBJ2-2; tentatively, D is TRBD1 (6 bases). The V gene lost 2 bases and the J gene lost 6 bases, with 10 bases spanning the gap. The germline V gene has CDR1 LNHNV and CDR2 YYDKDF (reference sequence). The CDR3 sequence is 14 residues long. DNA for the CDR3: TGTGCCACCAGCAGATATAGACAGGCCGGGGAGCTGTTTTTT. Protein: CATSRYRQAGELFF.

This sequence joins TRBV6-5 and TRBJ1-1, with D maybe TRBD1 (5 bases). CDR3 length equals 15 residues. With 2 bases removed from V and 0 bases from J, the gap between germline ends came to 10 bases. The V gene's germline CDR1 is MNHEY and CDR2 SVGAGI. The CDR3 reads CASSYDGGMNTEAFF. DNA for the CDR3: TGTGCCAGCAGTTACGACGGGGGGATGAACACTGAAGCTTTCTTT.

This clone appeared a few times. The chain is built from TRBV14 and TRBJ1-1; no definite D call. This CDR3 has 14 amino acids. The germline CDR1 and CDR2 sequences are SGHDN and FVKESK. Trimming cost V 1 base and J 0 bases, with 6 bases left between them. The CDR3 DNA is TGTGCCAGCAGCCAAGTAGGATTGAACACTGAAGCTTTCTTT. Its translation is CASSQVGLNTEAFF.

The CDR3 protein is CAWSAADRGGEKLFF. The CDR3 DNA is TGTGCCTGGAGTGCAGCAGACAGGGGAGGGGAAAAACTGTTTTTT. V and J are TRBV30 and TRBJ1-4, with 8 nucleotides matching TRBD1. From germline, CDR1 is GTSNPN and CDR2 SVGIG (reference sequence). The CDR3 loop spans 15 amino acids. The trim removed 1 base at V and 8 bases at J, leaving 9 bases unmatched.

The chain uses TRBV5-6 and TRBJ1-2; 7 nucleotides agree with TRBD1. With V trimmed by 4 bases and J by 7 bases, 4 bases remained unmatched. This CDR3 is 12 amino acids long. The V gene's germline CDR1 is SGHDT and CDR2 YYEEEE. This CDR3 reads CASSRQGFGYTF. CDR3 DNA sequence: TGTGCCAGCAGCCGACAGGGTTTTGGCTACACCTTC.

V gene TRBV5-1 combines with J gene TRBJ1-5; D is uncertain. Germline assignment: CDR1 SGHRS and CDR2 YFSETQ. Trimming stripped 0 bases from V and 0 bases from J, with 7 bases between. The CDR3 runs to 15 residues. For the CDR3, the DNA is TGCGCCAGCAGCTTGGCGGGATATAGCAATCAGCCCCAGCATTTT. Protein: CASSLAGYSNQPQHF.

The gene calls are TRBV7-8 and TRBJ2-1, with 14 bases fitting TRBD2. The V gene's germline CDR1 is SGHVS and CDR2 FQNEAQ. Trimming removed 5 bases from V and 6 bases from J; junction bases left unmatched: 9. This CDR3 is built from 17 residues. In DNA, the CDR3 is TGTGCCAGCAGCATGCGTCTGGGACTAGCGGGAGCCAATGAGCAGTTCTTC. Protein: CASSMRLGLAGANEQFF.

The CDR3 coding sequence is TGTGCCAGCAGTTATAGTAACGACCCAAACAATGAGCAGTTCTTC. Residues: CASSYSNDPNNEQFF. The J gene is TRBJ2-1, the V gene TRBV6-6, with D uncertain. CDR1 and CDR2 (germline): MNHNY, SVGAGI (reference sequence). This CDR3 has 15 amino acids. Trimming cost V 3 bases and J 5 bases, with 14 bases left between them.

The gene calls are TRBV2 and TRBJ2-1; 10 bases are a match to TRBD1. V lost 1 base to trimming and J lost 3 bases; unmatched junction nucleotides: 0. Germline lookup yields CDR1 SNHLY and CDR2 FYNNEI. The CDR3 totals 15 residues. The CDR3 loop is CASSEGTGGYNEQFF. CDR3 DNA: TGTGCCAGCAGTGAAGGGACAGGGGGCTACAATGAGCAGTTCTTC.

The chain uses TRBV6-5 and TRBJ2-7; tentative D call: TRBD2 (5 bases). In germline, CDR1 is MNHEY, CDR2 SVGAGI. The CDR3 has 13 residues. The germline V and J ends were trimmed by 5 bases and 5 bases, with 13 bases remaining between them. The CDR3 region has the DNA TGTGCCAGCAGTCCCGGGGTACAGCACGAGCAGTACTTC. Translated, it gives CASSPGVQHEQYF.